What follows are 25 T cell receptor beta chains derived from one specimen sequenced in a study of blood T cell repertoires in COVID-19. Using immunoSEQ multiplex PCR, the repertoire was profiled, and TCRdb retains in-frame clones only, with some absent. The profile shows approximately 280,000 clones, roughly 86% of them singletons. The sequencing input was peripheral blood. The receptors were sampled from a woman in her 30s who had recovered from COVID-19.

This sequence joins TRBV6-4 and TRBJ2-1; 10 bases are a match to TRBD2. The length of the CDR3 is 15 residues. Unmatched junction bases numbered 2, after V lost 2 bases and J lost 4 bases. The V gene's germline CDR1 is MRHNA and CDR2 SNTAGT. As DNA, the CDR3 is TGTGCCAGCAGTGACAGGACTAGCGGTTACAATGAGCAGTTCTTC. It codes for CASSDRTSGYNEQFF.

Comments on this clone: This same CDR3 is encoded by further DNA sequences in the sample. The CDR3 nucleotides are TGTGCCAGCAGTTACTCTGGCGGGGGACCCTACGAGCAGTACTTC. Amino acids: CASSYSGGGPYEQYF. The rearrangement links TRBV6-5 to TRBJ2-7; 7 bases line up with TRBD2. The CDR3 sequence is 15 residues long. V was clipped by 0 bases and J by 2 bases; unmatched bases: 4. Germline values: CDR1 MNHEY, CDR2 SVGAGI.

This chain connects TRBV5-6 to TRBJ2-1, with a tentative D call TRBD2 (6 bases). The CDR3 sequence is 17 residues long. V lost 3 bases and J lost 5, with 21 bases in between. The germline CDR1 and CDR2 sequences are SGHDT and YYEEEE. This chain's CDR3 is CASSSNTPGLTNNEQFF. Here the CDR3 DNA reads TGTGCCAGCAGCTCAAATACACCGGGACTGACTAACAATGAGCAGTTCTTC.

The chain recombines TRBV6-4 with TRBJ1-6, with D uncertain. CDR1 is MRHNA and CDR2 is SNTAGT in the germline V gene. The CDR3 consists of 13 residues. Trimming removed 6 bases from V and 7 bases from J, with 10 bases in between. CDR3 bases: TGTGCCAGCAGACGGGTACAAAATTCACCCCTCCACTTT. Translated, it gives CASRRVQNSPLHF.

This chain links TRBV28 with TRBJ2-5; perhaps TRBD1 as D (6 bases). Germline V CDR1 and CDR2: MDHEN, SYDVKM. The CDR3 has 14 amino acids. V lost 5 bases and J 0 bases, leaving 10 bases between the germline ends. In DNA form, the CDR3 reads TGTGCCAGCAGTAGGACAGCCTACCAAGAGACCCAGTACTTC. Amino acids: CASSRTAYQETQYF. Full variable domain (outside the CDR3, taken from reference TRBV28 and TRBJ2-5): DVKVTQSSRYLVKRTGEKVFLECVQDMDHENMFWYRQDPGLGLRLIYFSYDVKMKEKGDIPEGYSVSREKKERFSLILESASTNQTSMYLCASSRTAYQETQYFGPGTRLLVL.

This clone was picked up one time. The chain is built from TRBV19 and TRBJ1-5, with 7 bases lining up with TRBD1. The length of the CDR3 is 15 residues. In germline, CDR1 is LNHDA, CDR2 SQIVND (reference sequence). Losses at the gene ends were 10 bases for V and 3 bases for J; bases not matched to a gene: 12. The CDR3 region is CATSEGQALNQPQHF. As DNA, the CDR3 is TGTGCCACCAGCGAAGGACAGGCCCTCAATCAGCCCCAGCATTTT.

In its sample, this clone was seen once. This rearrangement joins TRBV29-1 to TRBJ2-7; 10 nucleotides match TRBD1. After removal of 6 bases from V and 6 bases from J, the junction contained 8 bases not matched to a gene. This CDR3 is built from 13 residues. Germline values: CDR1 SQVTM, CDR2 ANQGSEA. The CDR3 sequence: CSVWRQGASEQYF. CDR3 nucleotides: TGCAGCGTCTGGCGACAGGGGGCTTCCGAGCAGTACTTC.

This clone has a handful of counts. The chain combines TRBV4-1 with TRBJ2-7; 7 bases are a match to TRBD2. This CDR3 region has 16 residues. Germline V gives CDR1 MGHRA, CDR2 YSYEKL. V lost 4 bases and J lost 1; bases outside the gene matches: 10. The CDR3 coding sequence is TGCGCCAGCAGCCCTCTTGGGGAGGGTAAGTCCTACGAGCAGTACTTC. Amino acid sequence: CASSPLGEGKSYEQYF.

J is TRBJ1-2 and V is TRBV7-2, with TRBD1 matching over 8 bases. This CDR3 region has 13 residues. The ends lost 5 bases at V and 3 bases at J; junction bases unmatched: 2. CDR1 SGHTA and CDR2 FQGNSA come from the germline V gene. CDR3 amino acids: CASSVGQDYGYTF. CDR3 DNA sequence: TGTGCCAGCAGCGTGGGACAGGACTATGGCTACACCTTC.

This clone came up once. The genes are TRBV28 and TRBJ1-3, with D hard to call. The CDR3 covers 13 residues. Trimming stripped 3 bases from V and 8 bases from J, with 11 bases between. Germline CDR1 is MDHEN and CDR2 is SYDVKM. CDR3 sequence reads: CASSLGSRDTIYF. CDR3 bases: TGTGCCAGCAGTTTGGGGTCGCGGGACACCATATATTTT. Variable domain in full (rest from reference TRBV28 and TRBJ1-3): DVKVTQSSRYLVKRTGEKVFLECVQDMDHENMFWYRQDPGLGLRLIYFSYDVKMKEKGDIPEGYSVSREKKERFSLILESASTNQTSMYLCASSLGSRDTIYFGEGSWLTVV.

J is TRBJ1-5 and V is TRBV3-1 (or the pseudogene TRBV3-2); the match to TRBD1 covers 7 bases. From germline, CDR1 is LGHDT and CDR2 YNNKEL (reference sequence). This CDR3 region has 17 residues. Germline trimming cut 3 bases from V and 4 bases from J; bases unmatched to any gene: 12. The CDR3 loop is CASSQGVPGTANQPQHF. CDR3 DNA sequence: TGTGCCAGCAGCCAGGGGGTTCCCGGGACAGCTAATCAGCCCCAGCATTTT.

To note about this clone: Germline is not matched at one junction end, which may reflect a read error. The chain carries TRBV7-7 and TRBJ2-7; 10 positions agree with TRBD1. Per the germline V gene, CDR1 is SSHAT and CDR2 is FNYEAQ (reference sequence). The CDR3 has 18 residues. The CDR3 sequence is CASSSRDRGFVVIIEQYF. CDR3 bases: TGTGCTAGCAGCTCCCGGGACAGGGGTTTTGTCGTCATAATCGAGCAGTACTTC.

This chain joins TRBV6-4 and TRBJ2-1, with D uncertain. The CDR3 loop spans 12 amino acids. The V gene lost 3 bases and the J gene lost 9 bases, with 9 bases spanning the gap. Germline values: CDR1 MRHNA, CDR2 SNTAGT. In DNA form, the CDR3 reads TGTGCCAGCAGTGAAGTCGGTGGTGAGCAGTTCTTC. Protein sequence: CASSEVGGEQFF.

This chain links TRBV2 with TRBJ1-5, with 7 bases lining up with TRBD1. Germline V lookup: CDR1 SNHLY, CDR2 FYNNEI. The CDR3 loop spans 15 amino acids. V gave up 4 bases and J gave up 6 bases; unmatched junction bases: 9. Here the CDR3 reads CASSGGQGGLQPQHF. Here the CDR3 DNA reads TGTGCCAGCAGTGGAGGACAAGGGGGCCTTCAGCCCCAGCATTTT.

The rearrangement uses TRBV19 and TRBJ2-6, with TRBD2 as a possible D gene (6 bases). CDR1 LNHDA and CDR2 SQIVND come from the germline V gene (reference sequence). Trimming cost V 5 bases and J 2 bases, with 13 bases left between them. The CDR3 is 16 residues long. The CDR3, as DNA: TGTGCCAGTAGTCCTAGCGAGCTTGCTGGGGCCAACGTCCTGACTTTC. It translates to CASSPSELAGANVLTF.

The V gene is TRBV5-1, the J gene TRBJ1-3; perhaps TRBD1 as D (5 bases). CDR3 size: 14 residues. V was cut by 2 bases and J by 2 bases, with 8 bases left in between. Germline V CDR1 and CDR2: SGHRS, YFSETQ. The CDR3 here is CASSFSGTGNTIYF. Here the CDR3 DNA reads TGCGCCAGCAGCTTTTCAGGGACTGGAAACACCATATATTTT.

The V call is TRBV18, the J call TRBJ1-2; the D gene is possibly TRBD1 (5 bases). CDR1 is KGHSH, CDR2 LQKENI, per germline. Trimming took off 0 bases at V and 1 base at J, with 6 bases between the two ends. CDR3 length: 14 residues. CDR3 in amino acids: CASSPPDINYGYTF. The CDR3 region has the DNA TGTGCCAGCTCACCACCGGACATTAACTATGGCTACACCTTC.

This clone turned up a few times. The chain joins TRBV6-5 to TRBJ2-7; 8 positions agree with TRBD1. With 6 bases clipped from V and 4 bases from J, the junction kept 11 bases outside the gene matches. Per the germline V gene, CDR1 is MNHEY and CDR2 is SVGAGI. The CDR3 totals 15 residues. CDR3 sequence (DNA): TGTGCCAGCAGCTCACCCGGGACAGGTACATACGAGCAGTACTTC. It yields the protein CASSSPGTGTYEQYF.

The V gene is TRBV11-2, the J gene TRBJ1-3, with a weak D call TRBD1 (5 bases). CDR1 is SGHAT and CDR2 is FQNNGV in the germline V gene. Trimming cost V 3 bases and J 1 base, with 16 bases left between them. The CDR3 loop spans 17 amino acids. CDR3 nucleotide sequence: TGTGCCAGCAGCTTTCTCTTAGGGGCACTTTCTGGAAACACCATATATTTT. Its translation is CASSFLLGALSGNTIYF.

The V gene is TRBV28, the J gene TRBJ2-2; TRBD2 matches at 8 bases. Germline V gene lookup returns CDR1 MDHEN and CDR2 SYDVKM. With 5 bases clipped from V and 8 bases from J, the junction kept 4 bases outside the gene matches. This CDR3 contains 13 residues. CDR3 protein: CASSASGSGELFF. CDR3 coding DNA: TGTGCCAGCAGTGCTAGCGGGTCGGGGGAGCTGTTTTTT.

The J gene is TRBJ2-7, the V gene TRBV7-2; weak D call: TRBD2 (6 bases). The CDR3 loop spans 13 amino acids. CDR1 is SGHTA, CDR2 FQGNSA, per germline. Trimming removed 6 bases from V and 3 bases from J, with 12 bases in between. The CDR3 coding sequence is TGTGCCAGCAGTTTCGGGAGACGCTACGAGCAGTACTTC. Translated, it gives CASSFGRRYEQYF.

The CDR3 DNA reads TGCGCCAGCAGCTATGGAGGGGCTAGCGGAGATACGCAGTATTTT. Residues: CASSYGGASGDTQYF. The V call is TRBV5-1, the J call TRBJ2-3, with TRBD2 matching 7 bases. The CDR3 has 15 residues. Trimming removed 3 bases from V and 5 bases from J; junction bases left unmatched: 9. CDR1 SGHRS and CDR2 YFSETQ come from the germline V gene.

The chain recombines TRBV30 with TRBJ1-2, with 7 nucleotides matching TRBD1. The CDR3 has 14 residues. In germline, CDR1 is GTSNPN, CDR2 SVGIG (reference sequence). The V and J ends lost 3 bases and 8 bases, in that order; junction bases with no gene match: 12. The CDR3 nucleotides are TGTGCCTGGAGCCTAAATGAAGGGGGCCGGGGCTACACCTTC. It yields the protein CAWSLNEGGRGYTF.

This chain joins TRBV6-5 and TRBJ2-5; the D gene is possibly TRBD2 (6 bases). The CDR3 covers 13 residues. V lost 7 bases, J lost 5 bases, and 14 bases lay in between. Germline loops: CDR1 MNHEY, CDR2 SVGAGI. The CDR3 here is CASTQTSRETQYF. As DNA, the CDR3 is TGTGCCAGCACCCAAACTAGCCGGGAGACCCAGTACTTC.

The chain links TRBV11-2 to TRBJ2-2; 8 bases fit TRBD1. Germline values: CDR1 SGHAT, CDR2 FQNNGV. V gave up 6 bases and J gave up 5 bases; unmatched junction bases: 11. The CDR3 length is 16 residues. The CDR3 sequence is CASSYLGQGVTGELFF. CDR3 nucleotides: TGTGCCAGCAGTTACCTTGGACAGGGTGTAACCGGGGAGCTGTTTTTT.